The sequence of this T cell receptor beta chain was determined in a study of T cell changes during pregnancy in multiple sclerosis. CDR1 is MNHEY, CDR2 SMNVEV, per germline (reference sequence). The length of the CDR3 is 17 residues. The V gene end was trimmed by 5 bases and the J gene end by 4 bases; junction bases not matched to a gene: 11. Clones were read by immunoSEQ multiplex PCR, and TCRdb kept only the in-frame ones, dropping some. The sample lists around 60,000 clones, roughly 87% seen once, with less than 2% in the top ten. This sequence joins TRBV27 and TRBJ2-2; TRBD1 matches 9 bases. The TCR was taken from a female donor with multiple sclerosis, enrolled in a pregnancy study. The sequencing used peripheral blood, collected in the first trimester of pregnancy. The CDR3 nucleotides read TGTGCCAGCAGTCAACAACCCGGGACAGGGCCCACCGGGGAGCTGTTTTTT. Its translation is CASSQQPGTGPTGELFF.